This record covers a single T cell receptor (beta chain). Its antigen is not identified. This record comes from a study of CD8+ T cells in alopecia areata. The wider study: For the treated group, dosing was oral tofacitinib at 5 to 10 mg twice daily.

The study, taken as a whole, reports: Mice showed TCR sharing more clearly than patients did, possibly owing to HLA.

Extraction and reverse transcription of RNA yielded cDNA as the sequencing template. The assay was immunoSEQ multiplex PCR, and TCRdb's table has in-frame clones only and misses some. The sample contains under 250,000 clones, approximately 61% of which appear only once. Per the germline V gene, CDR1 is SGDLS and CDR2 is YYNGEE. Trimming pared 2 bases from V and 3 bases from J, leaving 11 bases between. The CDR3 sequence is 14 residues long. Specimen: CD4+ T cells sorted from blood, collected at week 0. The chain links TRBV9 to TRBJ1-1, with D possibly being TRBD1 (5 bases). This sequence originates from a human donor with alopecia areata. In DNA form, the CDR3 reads TGTGCCAGCAGCGTCGACAGTCAACACACTGAAGCTTTCTTT. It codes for CASSVDSQHTEAFF.